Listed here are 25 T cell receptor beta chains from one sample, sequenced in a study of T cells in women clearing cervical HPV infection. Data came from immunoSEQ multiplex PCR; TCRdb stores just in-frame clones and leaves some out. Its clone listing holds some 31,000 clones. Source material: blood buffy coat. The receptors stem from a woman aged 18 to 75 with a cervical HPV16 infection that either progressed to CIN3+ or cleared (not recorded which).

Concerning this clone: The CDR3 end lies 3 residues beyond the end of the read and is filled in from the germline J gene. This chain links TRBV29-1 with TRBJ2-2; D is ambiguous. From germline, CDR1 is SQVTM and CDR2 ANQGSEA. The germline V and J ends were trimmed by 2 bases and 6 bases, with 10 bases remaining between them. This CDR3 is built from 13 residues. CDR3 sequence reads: CSVETDRAGELFF. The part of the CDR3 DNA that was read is TGCAGCGTTGAAACAGATAGAGCCGGGGAG.

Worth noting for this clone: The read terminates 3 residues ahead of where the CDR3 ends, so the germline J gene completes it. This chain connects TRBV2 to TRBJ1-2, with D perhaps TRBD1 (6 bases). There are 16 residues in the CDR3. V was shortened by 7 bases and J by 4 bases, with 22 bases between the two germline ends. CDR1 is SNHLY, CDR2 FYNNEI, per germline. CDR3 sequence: CASTQGGFEAGYGYTF. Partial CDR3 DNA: TGTGCCAGCACACAGGGTGGATTTGAAGCTGGCTATGGC.

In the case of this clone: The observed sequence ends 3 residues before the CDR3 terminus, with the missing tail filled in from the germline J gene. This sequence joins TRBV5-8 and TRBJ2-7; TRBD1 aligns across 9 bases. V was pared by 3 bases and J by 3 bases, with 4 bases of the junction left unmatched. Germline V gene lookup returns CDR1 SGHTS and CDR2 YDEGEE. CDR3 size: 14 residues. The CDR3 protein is CASSWRDRVYEQYF. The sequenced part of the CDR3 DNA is TGTGCCAGCAGCTGGAGGGACAGGGTCTACGAG. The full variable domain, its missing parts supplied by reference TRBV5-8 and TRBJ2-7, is EAGVTQSPTHLIKTRGQQATLRCSPISGHTSVYWYQQALGLGLQFLLWYDEGEERNRGNFPPRFSGRQFPNYSSELNVNALELEDSALYLCASSWRDRVYEQYFGPGTRLTVT.

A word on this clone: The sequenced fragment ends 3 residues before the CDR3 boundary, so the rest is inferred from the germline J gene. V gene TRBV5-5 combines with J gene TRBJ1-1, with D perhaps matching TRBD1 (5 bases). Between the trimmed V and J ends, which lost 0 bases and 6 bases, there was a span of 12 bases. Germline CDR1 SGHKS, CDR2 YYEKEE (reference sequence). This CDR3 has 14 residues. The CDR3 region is CASSLARAGPEAFF. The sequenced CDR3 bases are TGTGCCAGCAGCTTGGCCAGGGCAGGGCCTGAA.

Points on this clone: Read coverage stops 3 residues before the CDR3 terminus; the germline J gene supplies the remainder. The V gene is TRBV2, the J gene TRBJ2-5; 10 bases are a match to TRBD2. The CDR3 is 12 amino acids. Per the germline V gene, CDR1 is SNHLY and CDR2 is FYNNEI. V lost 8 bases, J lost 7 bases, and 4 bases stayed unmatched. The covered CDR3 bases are TGTGCCAGCGGGACTAGCGTTGGGACC. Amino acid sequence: CASGTSVGT. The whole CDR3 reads CASGTSVGTQYF.

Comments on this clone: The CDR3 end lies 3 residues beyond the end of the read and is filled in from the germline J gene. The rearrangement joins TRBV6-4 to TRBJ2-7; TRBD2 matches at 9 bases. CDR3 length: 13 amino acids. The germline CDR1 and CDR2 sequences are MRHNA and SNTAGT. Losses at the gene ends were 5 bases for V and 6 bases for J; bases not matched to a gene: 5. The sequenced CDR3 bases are TGTGCCAGCAGTCCTAGCGGGGCTGGCGAG. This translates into CASSPSGAGE. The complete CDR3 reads CASSPSGAGEQYF.

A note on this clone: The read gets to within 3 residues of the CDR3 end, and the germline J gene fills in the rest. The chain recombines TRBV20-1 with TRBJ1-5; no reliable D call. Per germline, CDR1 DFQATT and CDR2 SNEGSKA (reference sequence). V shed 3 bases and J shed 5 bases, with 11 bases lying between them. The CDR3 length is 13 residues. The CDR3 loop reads CSASPQVHQPQHF. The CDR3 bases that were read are TGCAGTGCTAGCCCGCAGGTTCATCAGCCC.

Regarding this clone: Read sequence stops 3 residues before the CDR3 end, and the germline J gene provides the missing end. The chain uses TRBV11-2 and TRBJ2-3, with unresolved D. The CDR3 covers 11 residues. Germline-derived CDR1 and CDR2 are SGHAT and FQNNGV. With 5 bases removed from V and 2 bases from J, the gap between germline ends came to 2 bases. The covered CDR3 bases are TGTGCCAGCAGCCACACAGATACG. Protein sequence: CASSHTDT. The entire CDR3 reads CASSHTDTQYF.

The part of the CDR3 DNA that was read is TGTGCCAGCAGTGAATGGGACAGGCCGGGTGGC. Protein sequence: CASSEWDRPGG. The whole CDR3 region reads CASSEWDRPGGYTF. The gene calls are TRBV2 and TRBJ1-2; 8 bases align to TRBD1. Coverage ceases 3 residues before the CDR3 finishes, and the germline J gene fills in the end. Germline V gene data show CDR1 as SNHLY and CDR2 as FYNNEI. Trimming took 2 bases from V and 7 from J; bases not matched to a gene: 6. The CDR3 has 14 amino acids.

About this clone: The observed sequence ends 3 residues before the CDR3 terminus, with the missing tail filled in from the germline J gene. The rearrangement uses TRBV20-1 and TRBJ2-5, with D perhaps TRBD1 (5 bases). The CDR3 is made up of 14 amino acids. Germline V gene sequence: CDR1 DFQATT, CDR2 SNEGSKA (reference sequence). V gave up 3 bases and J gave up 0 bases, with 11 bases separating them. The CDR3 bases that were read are TGCAGTGCTAGGGGGCCACATTACCAAGAGACC. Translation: CSARGPHYQET. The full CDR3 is CSARGPHYQETQYF.

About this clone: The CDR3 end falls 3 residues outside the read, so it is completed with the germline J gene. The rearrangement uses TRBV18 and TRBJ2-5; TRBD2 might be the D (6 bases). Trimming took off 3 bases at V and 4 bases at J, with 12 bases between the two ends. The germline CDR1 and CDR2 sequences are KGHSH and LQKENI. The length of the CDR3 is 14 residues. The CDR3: CASSPSVGGETQYF. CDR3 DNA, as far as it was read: TGTGCCAGCTCACCCTCGGTGGGGGGAGAGACC.

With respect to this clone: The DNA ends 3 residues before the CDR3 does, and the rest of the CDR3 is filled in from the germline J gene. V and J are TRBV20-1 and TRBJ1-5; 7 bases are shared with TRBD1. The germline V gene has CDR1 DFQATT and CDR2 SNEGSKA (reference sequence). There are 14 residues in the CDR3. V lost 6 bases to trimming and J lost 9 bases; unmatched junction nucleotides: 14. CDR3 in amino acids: CSAHGTESYMPQHF. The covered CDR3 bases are TGCAGTGCACACGGGACAGAATCGTATATGCCC.

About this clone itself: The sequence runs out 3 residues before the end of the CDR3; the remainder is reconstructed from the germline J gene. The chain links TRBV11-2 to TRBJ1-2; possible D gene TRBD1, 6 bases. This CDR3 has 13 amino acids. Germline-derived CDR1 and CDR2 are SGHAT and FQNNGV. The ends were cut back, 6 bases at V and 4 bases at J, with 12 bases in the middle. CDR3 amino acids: CASSPARGYGYTF. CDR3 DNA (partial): TGTGCCAGCAGTCCCGCCAGGGGCTATGGC.

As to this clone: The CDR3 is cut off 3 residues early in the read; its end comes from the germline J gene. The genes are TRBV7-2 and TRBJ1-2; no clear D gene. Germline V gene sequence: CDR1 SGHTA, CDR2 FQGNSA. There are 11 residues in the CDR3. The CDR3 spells CASSHYNDYTF. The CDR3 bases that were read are TGTGCCAGCAGCCACTACAATGAC.

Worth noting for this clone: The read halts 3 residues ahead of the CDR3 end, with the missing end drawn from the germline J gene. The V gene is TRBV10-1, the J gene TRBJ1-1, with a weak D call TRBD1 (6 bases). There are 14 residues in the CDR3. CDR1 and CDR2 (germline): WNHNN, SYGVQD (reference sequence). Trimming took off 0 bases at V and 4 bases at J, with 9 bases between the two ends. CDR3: CASSESQGLTEAFF. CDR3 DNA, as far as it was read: TGCGCCAGCAGTGAGTCGCAGGGGCTCACTGAA.

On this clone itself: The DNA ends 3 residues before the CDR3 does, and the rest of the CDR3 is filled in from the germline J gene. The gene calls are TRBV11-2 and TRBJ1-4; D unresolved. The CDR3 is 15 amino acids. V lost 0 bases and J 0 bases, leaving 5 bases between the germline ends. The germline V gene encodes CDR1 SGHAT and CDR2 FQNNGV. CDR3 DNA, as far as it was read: TGTGCCAGCAGCTTAGACATGTCAACTAATGAAAAA. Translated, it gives CASSLDMSTNEK. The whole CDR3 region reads CASSLDMSTNEKLFF.

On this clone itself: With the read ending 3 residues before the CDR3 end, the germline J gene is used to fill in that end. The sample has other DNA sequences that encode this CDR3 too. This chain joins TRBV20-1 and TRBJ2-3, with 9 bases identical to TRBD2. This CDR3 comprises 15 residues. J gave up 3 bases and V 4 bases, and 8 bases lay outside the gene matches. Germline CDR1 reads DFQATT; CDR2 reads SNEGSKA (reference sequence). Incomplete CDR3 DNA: TGCAGTGCTACTCGGCCTAGCGGGATAACAGATACG. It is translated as CSATRPSGITDT. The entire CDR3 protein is CSATRPSGITDTQYF.

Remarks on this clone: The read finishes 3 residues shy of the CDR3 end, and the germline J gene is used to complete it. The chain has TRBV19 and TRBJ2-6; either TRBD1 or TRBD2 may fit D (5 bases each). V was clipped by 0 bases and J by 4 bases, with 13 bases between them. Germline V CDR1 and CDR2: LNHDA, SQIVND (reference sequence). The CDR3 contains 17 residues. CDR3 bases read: TGTGCCAGTAGTATAGATCAGAGGGGCTCAGGGGCCAACGTC. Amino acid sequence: CASSIDQRGSGANV. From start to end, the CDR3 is CASSIDQRGSGANVLTF.

This CDR3 is CASSIQGGRGNIQYF. The sequenced part of the CDR3 DNA is TGTGCCAGCAGTATACAGGGGGGAAGGGGAAACATT. J is TRBJ2-4 and V is TRBV12-3 or TRBV12-4, with TRBD1 matching 8 bases. The sequenced fragment ends 3 residues before the CDR3 boundary, so the rest is inferred from the germline J gene. The junction had 9 bases not matched to a gene; V was cut back by 5 bases and J by 6 bases. CDR3 size: 15 residues.

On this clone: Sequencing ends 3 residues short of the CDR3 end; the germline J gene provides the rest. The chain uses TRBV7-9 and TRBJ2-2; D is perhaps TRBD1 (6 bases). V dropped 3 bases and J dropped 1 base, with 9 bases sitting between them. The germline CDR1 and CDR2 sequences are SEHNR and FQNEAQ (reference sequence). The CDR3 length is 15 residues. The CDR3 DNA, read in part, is TGTGCCAGCAGCTTTCGGGGACAGAACACCGGGGAG. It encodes CASSFRGQNTGE. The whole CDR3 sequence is CASSFRGQNTGELFF.

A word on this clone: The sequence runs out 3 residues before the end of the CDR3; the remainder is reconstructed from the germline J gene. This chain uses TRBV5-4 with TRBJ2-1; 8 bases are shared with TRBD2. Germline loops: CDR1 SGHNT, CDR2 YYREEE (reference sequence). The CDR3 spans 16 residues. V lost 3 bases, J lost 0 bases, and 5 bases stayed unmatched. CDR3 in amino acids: CASSSLAGNSYNEQFF. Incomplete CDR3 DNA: TGTGCCAGCAGCTCCTTAGCGGGGAACTCCTACAATGAG.

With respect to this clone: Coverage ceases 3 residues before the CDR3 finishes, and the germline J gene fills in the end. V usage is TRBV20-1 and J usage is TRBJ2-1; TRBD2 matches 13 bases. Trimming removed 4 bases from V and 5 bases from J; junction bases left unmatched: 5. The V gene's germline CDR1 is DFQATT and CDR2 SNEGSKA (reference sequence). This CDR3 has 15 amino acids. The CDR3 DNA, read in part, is TGCAGTGCTACCCTACTAGCGGGAGGGCACAATGAG. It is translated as CSATLLAGGHNE. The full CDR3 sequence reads CSATLLAGGHNEQFF.

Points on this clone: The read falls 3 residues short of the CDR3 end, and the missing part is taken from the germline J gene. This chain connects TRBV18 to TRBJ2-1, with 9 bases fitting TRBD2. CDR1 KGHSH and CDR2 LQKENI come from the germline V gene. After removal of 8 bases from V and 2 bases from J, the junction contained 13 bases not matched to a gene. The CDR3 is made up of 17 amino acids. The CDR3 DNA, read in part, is TGTGCCAGCCCCCTCCTAGGGCGGGAGGGCCCCTACAATGAG. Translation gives CASPLLGREGPYNE. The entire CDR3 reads CASPLLGREGPYNEQFF.

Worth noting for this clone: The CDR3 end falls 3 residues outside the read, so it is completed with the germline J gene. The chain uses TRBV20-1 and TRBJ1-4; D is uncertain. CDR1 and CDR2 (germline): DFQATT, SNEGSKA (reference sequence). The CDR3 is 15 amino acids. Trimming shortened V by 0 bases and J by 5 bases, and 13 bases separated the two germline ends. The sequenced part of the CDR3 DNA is TGCAGTGCTAGAGACCAGACGTCGGGGAATGAAAAA. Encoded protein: CSARDQTSGNEK. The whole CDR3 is CSARDQTSGNEKLFF.

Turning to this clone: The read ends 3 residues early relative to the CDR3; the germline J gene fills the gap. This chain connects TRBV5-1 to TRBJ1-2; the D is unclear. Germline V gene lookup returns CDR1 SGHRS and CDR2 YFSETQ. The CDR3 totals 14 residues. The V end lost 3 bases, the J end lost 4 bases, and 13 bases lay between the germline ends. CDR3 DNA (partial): TGCGCCAGCAGCTACCTCGGCGGTAGCTATGGC. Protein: CASSYLGGSYG. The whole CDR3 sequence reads CASSYLGGSYGYTF.